This T cell receptor beta chain was sequenced for a study of cytomegalovirus exposure and HLA in healthy donors. Study overall: HLA-typed donors were the source of around 77 million unique TCRs held in an early data release.

The CDR3 runs to 13 residues. Trimming pared 8 bases from V and 2 bases from J, leaving 12 bases between. Germline V CDR1 and CDR2: SNHLY, FYNNEI. Amplification used 60 Vbeta primers and 13 Jbeta primers. Profiled with immunoSEQ multiplex PCR; TCRdb holds only in-frame clones, not every one. The sample consists of some 60,000 clones, roughly four fifths of them appearing once. This TCR derives from a man in his forties in good health and CMV-seronegative. The sample was PBMCs. The genes are TRBV2 and TRBJ1-2; D not certain. The CDR3 sequence is CASVRELNYGYTF. CDR3 nucleotides: TGTGCCAGCGTGAGGGAACTCAACTATGGCTACACCTTC.